Listed below are T cell receptor beta chains from one sample, sequenced in a study of T cell responses to AZD1222 COVID-19 vaccine. TCRdb's copy holds only in-frame clones and misses some; the assay was immunoSEQ multiplex PCR. The sample includes around 130,000 clones, roughly 85% of them seen just once. This material consisted of peripheral blood, taken on day 0 of MenACWY control vaccination. Every receptor here comes from an adult in good health. Each CDR3 is given with its conserved first and last residue. D genes are given only for firm matches. Not all rows give a size; the values are once, few, many and, for expanded clones, a class.

j_call: TRBJ1-5; clone_size: -; d_call: -; v_call: TRBV5-1; cdr3_aa: CASSPTGPSNQPQHF; cdr3_nt: TGCGCCAGCAGCCCGACGGGTCCCAGCAATCAGCCCCAGCATTTT
j_call: TRBJ2-1; clone_size: -; d_call: -; v_call: TRBV29-1; cdr3_aa: CSAGDGFNEQFF; cdr3_nt: TGCAGCGCCGGAGACGGGTTCAATGAGCAGTTCTTC
j_call: TRBJ2-1; clone_size: -; d_call: -; v_call: TRBV30; cdr3_aa: CAFPGPRGLEQFF; cdr3_nt: TGTGCCTTTCCGGGACCCAGAGGGTTGGAGCAGTTCTTC
j_call: TRBJ2-7; clone_size: -; d_call: TRBD2; v_call: TRBV27; cdr3_aa: CASSYAGGAYEQYF; cdr3_nt: TGTGCCAGCAGTTACGCGGGAGGAGCGTACGAGCAGTACTTC
j_call: TRBJ2-5; clone_size: -; d_call: -; v_call: TRBV6-5; cdr3_aa: CASSTVGASETQYF; cdr3_nt: TGTGCCAGCAGTACCGTCGGGGCGAGCGAGACCCAGTACTTC
j_call: TRBJ1-5; clone_size: -; d_call: -; v_call: TRBV6-1; cdr3_aa: CASSEVDYSNQPQHF; cdr3_nt: TGTGCCAGCAGTGAAGTGGATTATAGCAATCAGCCCCAGCATTTT
j_call: TRBJ1-6; clone_size: -; d_call: -; v_call: TRBV3-1/TRBV3-2; cdr3_aa: CASSKTGFSLHF; cdr3_nt: TGTGCCAGCAGCAAGACTGGTTTTTCCCTCCACTTT
j_call: TRBJ2-5; clone_size: -; d_call: TRBD2; v_call: TRBV18; cdr3_aa: CASSPGTSFETQYF; cdr3_nt: TGTGCCAGCTCACCCGGGACTAGCTTTGAGACCCAGTACTTC
j_call: TRBJ2-1; clone_size: -; d_call: TRBD2; v_call: TRBV29-1; cdr3_aa: CSVEVQLAGNNEQFF; cdr3_nt: TGCAGCGTTGAAGTGCAACTAGCGGGGAACAATGAGCAGTTCTTC
j_call: TRBJ1-1; clone_size: -; d_call: TRBD1; v_call: TRBV5-6; cdr3_aa: CASSFGTGAPRTEAFF; cdr3_nt: TGTGCCAGCAGCTTCGGGACAGGGGCCCCTCGTACTGAAGCTTTCTTT
j_call: TRBJ1-5; clone_size: once; d_call: -; v_call: TRBV3-1/TRBV3-2; cdr3_aa: CASSQDSGVSNQPQHF; cdr3_nt: TGTGCCAGCAGCCAAGATTCGGGGGTAAGCAATCAGCCCCAGCATTTT
j_call: TRBJ2-6; clone_size: -; d_call: TRBD1; v_call: TRBV28; cdr3_aa: CARQGAGANVLTF; cdr3_nt: TGTGCCAGGCAGGGGGCCGGGGCCAACGTCCTGACTTTC
j_call: TRBJ2-5; clone_size: -; d_call: -; v_call: TRBV11-2; cdr3_aa: CASSFLQGLLETQYF; cdr3_nt: TGTGCCAGCAGCTTTCTCCAGGGACTGTTAGAGACCCAGTACTTC
j_call: TRBJ1-4; clone_size: once; d_call: -; v_call: TRBV7-2; cdr3_aa: CASTLLGAANEKLFF; cdr3_nt: TGTGCCAGCACCCTCCTTGGGGCGGCTAATGAAAAACTGTTTTTT